What follows are 21 T cell receptor beta chains derived from one specimen sequenced in a study of T cell responses to AZD1222 COVID-19 vaccine. Produced via immunoSEQ multiplex PCR; TCRdb's table is partial and in-frame only. The data contain roughly 180,000 clones, approximately 90% of them singletons. This sample comprised peripheral blood, obtained on day 0 of AZD1222 vaccination. The receptors derive from an adult in good health.

This chain joins TRBV9 and TRBJ1-2; D possibly corresponds to TRBD1 (5 bases). CDR3 length: 15 residues. V was pared by 5 bases and J by 0 bases, with 14 bases between. CDR1 and CDR2 from the germline V gene are SGDLS and YYNGEE. The CDR3 DNA sequence: TGTGCCAGCAGTTCTTTAACAGGAGCTAACTATGGCTACACCTTC. Protein: CASSSLTGANYGYTF. The complete variable domain, with remaining parts taken from reference TRBV9 and TRBJ1-2, reads DSGVTQTPKHLITATGQRVTLRCSPRSGDLSVYWYQQSLDQGLQFLIQYYNGEERAKGNILERFSAQQFPDLHSELNLSSLELGDSALYFCASSSLTGANYGYTFGSGTRLTVV.

The CDR3 coding sequence is TGCGCCAGCAGCGCCACAGGGTCTCTGGGGGCCAACGTCCTGACTTTC. This sequence encodes CASSATGSLGANVLTF. This chain connects TRBV5-1 to TRBJ2-6; a weak D match, TRBD1 (6 bases). This CDR3 has 16 amino acids. Germline CDR1 reads SGHRS; CDR2 reads YFSETQ. Trimming took off 4 bases at V and 4 bases at J, with 15 bases between the two ends.

The chain joins TRBV5-4 to TRBJ2-2, with 14 bases matching TRBD2. The CDR3 sequence is 18 residues long. Per the germline V gene, CDR1 is SGHNT and CDR2 is YYREEE (reference sequence). The V gene end was trimmed by 2 bases and the J gene end by 1 base; junction bases not matched to a gene: 4. The CDR3 DNA follows: TGTGCCAGCAGCTTCCCGGGACTAGCGGGGGTGAACACCGGGGAGCTGTTTTTT. As protein: CASSFPGLAGVNTGELFF.

This chain links TRBV9 with TRBJ2-7; D is unclear. Germline CDR1 SGDLS, CDR2 YYNGEE. V lost 2 bases to trimming and J lost 2 bases, with 14 bases between them. The CDR3 is made up of 15 amino acids. This CDR3 reads CASSVYPAETYEQYF. For the CDR3, the DNA is TGTGCCAGCAGCGTCTACCCGGCAGAAACCTACGAGCAGTACTTC. Based on the CDR3 plus reference TRBV9 and TRBJ2-7, the full variable domain is DSGVTQTPKHLITATGQRVTLRCSPRSGDLSVYWYQQSLDQGLQFLIQYYNGEERAKGNILERFSAQQFPDLHSELNLSSLELGDSALYFCASSVYPAETYEQYFGPGTRLTVT.

The chain uses TRBV6-2 or TRBV6-3 and TRBJ2-7; D uncertain. The CDR3 extends over 18 amino acids. Germline assignment: CDR1 MNHEY and CDR2 SVGEGT. The germline V and J ends were trimmed by 0 bases and 2 bases, with 20 bases remaining between them. The CDR3 sequence: CASSYSTHIGRPTYEQYF. CDR3 DNA sequence: TGTGCCAGCAGTTACTCGACTCATATCGGACGGCCGACCTACGAGCAGTACTTC.

This rearrangement joins TRBV5-1 to TRBJ2-7; TRBD1 matches at 10 bases. CDR1 and CDR2 (germline): SGHRS, YFSETQ. Losses at the gene ends were 0 bases for V and 6 bases for J; bases not matched to a gene: 0. There are 13 residues in the CDR3. For the CDR3, the DNA is TGCGCCAGCAGCTTGGGGACAGGGGGCGAGCAGTACGTC. Its translation: CASSLGTGGEQYV.

The chain links TRBV2 to TRBJ1-6, with TRBD1 as a possible D gene (6 bases). Germline CDR1 is SNHLY and CDR2 is FYNNEI. Trimming took off 6 bases at V and 9 bases at J, with 12 bases between the two ends. This CDR3 contains 13 residues. As DNA, the CDR3 is TGTGCCAGCAGCTGGACAGATTCTTCACCCCTCCACTTT. Protein sequence: CASSWTDSSPLHF.

The chain combines TRBV28 with TRBJ1-6, with 10 bases identical to TRBD1. Germline V gene sequence: CDR1 MDHEN, CDR2 SYDVKM. V shed 7 bases and J 9 bases; nucleotides not matched to a gene: 3. The CDR3 is 13 amino acids. The CDR3 region is CASTWTGGSPLHF. Written as DNA, the CDR3 is TGTGCCAGCACCTGGACAGGGGGTTCACCCCTCCACTTT.

This clone was counted a single time. The chain has TRBV23-1 and TRBJ1-1, with a possible D match to TRBD1 (6 bases). TRBV23-1 is identified as an open reading frame with a role that is uncertain. The CDR3 length is 16 residues. Trimming left V 1 base short and J 2 bases short, with 14 bases between. The DNA of the CDR3 is TGCGCCAGCAGTCAATTACCGTGGACAGTAAACACTGAAGCTTTCTTT. This codes for CASSQLPWTVNTEAFF.

The chain recombines TRBV9 with TRBJ2-5; D is uncertain. This CDR3 contains 15 residues. In germline, CDR1 is SGDLS, CDR2 YYNGEE. Between the trimmed V and J ends, which lost 0 bases and 2 bases, there was a span of 11 bases. CDR3 in DNA: TGTGCCAGCAGCGTAGGCACTACCGCACAAGAGACCCAGTACTTC. This translates into CASSVGTTAQETQYF.

This chain connects TRBV7-2 to TRBJ1-2; 10 bases line up with TRBD1. The CDR3 covers 16 residues. With 5 bases clipped from V and 1 base from J, the junction kept 7 bases outside the gene matches. Germline V CDR1 and CDR2: SGHTA, FQGNSA. This CDR3 is CASSQDRGTFNYGYTF. The CDR3 bases are TGTGCCAGCAGCCAGGACAGGGGGACCTTTAACTATGGCTACACCTTC.

The chain is built from TRBV10-3 and TRBJ2-3, with D possibly matching TRBD2 (7 bases). Between the trimmed V and J ends, which lost 4 bases and 6 bases, there was a span of 17 bases. Germline loops: CDR1 ENHRY, CDR2 SYGVKD. This CDR3 is 15 amino acids long. In DNA, the CDR3 is TGTGCCATCAGTGTCCCCCCGGGGGGCGGGGATACGCAGTATTTT. As protein: CAISVPPGGGDTQYF.

The CDR3 DNA reads TGTGCCAGCAGGGTGGGGACAGGGGCGTTCGAGACTGAAGCTTTCTTT. This codes for CASRVGTGAFETEAFF. This rearrangement joins TRBV2 to TRBJ1-1, with 10 bases fitting TRBD1. The CDR3 is made up of 16 amino acids. The junction had 12 bases not matched to a gene; V was cut back by 6 bases and J by 5 bases. In germline, CDR1 is SNHLY, CDR2 FYNNEI.

J is TRBJ1-5 and V is TRBV18, with D unclear. This CDR3 is built from 14 residues. CDR1 is KGHSH, CDR2 LQKENI, per germline. Trimming shortened V by 2 bases and J by 2 bases, and 7 bases separated the two germline ends. CDR3 sequence reads: CASSPSVGNQPQHF. The DNA of the CDR3 is TGTGCCAGCTCACCAAGTGTTGGCAATCAGCCCCAGCATTTT.

The V gene is TRBV7-2, the J gene TRBJ1-6, with 10 bases matching TRBD1. The length of the CDR3 is 15 residues. Germline trimming cut 7 bases from V and 10 bases from J; bases unmatched to any gene: 10. Germline CDR1 SGHTA, CDR2 FQGNSA. The CDR3 loop reads CASIRDRGVGSPLHF. CDR3 bases: TGTGCCAGCATTCGGGACAGGGGTGTGGGCTCACCCCTCCACTTT.

The chain couples TRBV27 to TRBJ1-1; D not certain. The CDR3 length is 12 residues. V lost 6 bases to trimming and J lost 7 bases, with 12 bases between them. Germline CDR1 reads MNHEY; CDR2 reads SMNVEV (reference sequence). CDR3 sequence: CASRGDLFEAFF. The CDR3 DNA follows: TGTGCCAGCAGGGGCGACCTTTTTGAAGCTTTCTTT.

The genes are TRBV6-5 and TRBJ2-5, with D possibly matching TRBD1 (6 bases). Trimming pared 4 bases from V and 4 bases from J, leaving 7 bases between. This CDR3 contains 12 residues. CDR1 is MNHEY and CDR2 is SVGAGI in the germline V gene. The CDR3 DNA reads TGTGCCAGCAGTTTACAGGGAGAGACCCAGTACTTC. Amino acids: CASSLQGETQYF.

The chain recombines TRBV27 with TRBJ1-1; no firm D call. This CDR3 spans 14 amino acids. V was cut by 3 bases and J by 5 bases, with 13 bases left in between. Germline V gene sequence: CDR1 MNHEY, CDR2 SMNVEV (reference sequence). The CDR3 region has the DNA TGTGCCAGCAGTTTCGGCTTTACGGGAACTGAAGCTTTCTTT. It codes for CASSFGFTGTEAFF.

The rearrangement links TRBV6-5 to TRBJ2-7; D gene uncertain. Trimming removed 8 bases at V and 0 bases at J, with 14 bases between. CDR1 MNHEY and CDR2 SVGAGI come from the germline V gene. CDR3 length: 14 residues. The CDR3 loop reads CASPTWIFSYEQYV. The CDR3 nucleotides are TGTGCCAGCCCGACCTGGATTTTCTCCTACGAGCAGTACGTC.

The chain links TRBV5-6 to TRBJ2-7; no definite D call. There are 16 residues in the CDR3. Germline CDR1 is SGHDT and CDR2 is YYEEEE. The V end was cut by 0 bases, the J end by 0 bases, with 13 bases between. CDR3 loop: CASSLVGRLSSYEQYF. Here the CDR3 DNA reads TGTGCCAGCAGCTTGGTCGGCCGATTGAGCTCCTACGAGCAGTACTTC. Drawing the rest from reference TRBV5-6 and TRBJ2-7, the complete variable domain is DAGVTQSPTHLIKTRGQQVTLRCSPKSGHDTVSWYQQALGQGPQFIFQYYEEEERQRGNFPDRFSGHQFPNYSSELNVNALLLGDSALYLCASSLVGRLSSYEQYFGPGTRLTVT.

In its sample, this clone was seen once. The V call is TRBV21-1, the J call TRBJ1-5; the table calls TRBD1, which could not be checked here. TRBV21-1 is a documented pseudogene. The CDR3 contains 18 residues. In DNA form, the CDR3 reads TGTGCCAGCAGCAAAAAGTATGAGAAAGACAGGGGGCATCAGCCCCAGCATTTT. This gives the protein CASSKKYEKDRGHQPQHF.